The 27 T cell receptor beta chains in this list originate from one sample, sequenced in a study of T cells after posttransplantation cyclophosphamide. Method: immunoSEQ multiplex PCR; TCRdb's copy keeps in-frame clones and lacks some. The table includes 11,000 or so clones, 90% to 95% detected once. Treatment was busulfan-fludarabine conditioning, a marrow graft, and cyclophosphamide on days +3 and +4. The sequenced sample was PBMCs, obtained after allogeneic stem cell transplant with posttransplant cyclophosphamide. These receptors all come from a female patient between 30 and 40 years old who received an allogeneic stem cell transplant from an unrelated donor, was CMV-positive, and had no GVHD. Some T cells may originate from the graft donor.

This clone was seen only a few times. The rearrangement joins TRBV6-5 to TRBJ1-4; 7 positions agree with TRBD1. The CDR3 contains 14 residues. Trimming removed 5 bases from V and 7 bases from J; junction bases left unmatched: 7. Germline values: CDR1 MNHEY, CDR2 SVGAGI. Here the CDR3 reads CASSQDRMSEKLFF. CDR3 DNA: TGTGCCAGCAGTCAGGACAGGATGAGTGAAAAACTGTTTTTT.

J is TRBJ1-4 and V is TRBV6-5, with a tentative D call TRBD1 (5 bases). V shed 3 bases and J shed 7 bases, with 18 bases lying between them. CDR1 is MNHEY, CDR2 SVGAGI, per germline. The CDR3 loop spans 16 amino acids. DNA of the CDR3: TGTGCCAGCAGTTATTCTCCCGGGGGGGGTAGTGAAAAACTGTTTTTT. It translates to CASSYSPGGGSEKLFF.

The gene calls are TRBV28 and TRBJ1-3; D is possibly TRBD1 (6 bases). V lost 5 bases to trimming and J lost 4 bases, with 18 bases between them. In germline, CDR1 is MDHEN, CDR2 SYDVKM. The CDR3 runs to 16 residues. Here the CDR3 DNA reads TGTGCCAGCAGTCAGACTGACAGGACGGAGGGAAACACCATATATTTT. Its protein product is CASSQTDRTEGNTIYF. Using reference TRBV28 and TRBJ1-3 for the parts outside the CDR3, the full variable domain is DVKVTQSSRYLVKRTGEKVFLECVQDMDHENMFWYRQDPGLGLRLIYFSYDVKMKEKGDIPEGYSVSREKKERFSLILESASTNQTSMYLCASSQTDRTEGNTIYFGEGSWLTVV.

The chain has TRBV5-1 and TRBJ1-2, with D tentatively TRBD1 (5 bases). CDR3 length: 12 residues. Germline-derived CDR1 and CDR2 are SGHRS and YFSETQ. V dropped 5 bases and J dropped 4 bases, with 9 bases sitting between them. The CDR3 region is CASRGHIYGYTF. As DNA, the CDR3 is TGCGCCAGCAGAGGACATATCTATGGCTACACCTTC.

The chain carries TRBV11-2 and TRBJ2-1; D ambiguous. The CDR3 has 13 amino acids. CDR1 SGHAT and CDR2 FQNNGV come from the germline V gene. The germline V and J ends were trimmed by 1 base and 8 bases, with 9 bases remaining between them. The chain's CDR3 is CASSLGLGDEQFF. As DNA, the CDR3 is TGTGCCAGCAGCTTAGGGCTAGGCGATGAGCAGTTCTTC.

The V call is TRBV4-1, the J call TRBJ1-1; 7 bases match TRBD1. Germline V lookup: CDR1 MGHRA, CDR2 YSYEKL. The CDR3 sequence is 17 residues long. V was pared by 0 bases and J by 3 bases, with 10 bases of the junction left unmatched. CDR3 loop: CASSQETGARPDTEAFF. DNA of the CDR3: TGCGCCAGCAGCCAAGAAACAGGGGCCAGACCCGACACTGAAGCTTTCTTT.

The V gene is TRBV2, the J gene TRBJ2-7, with TRBD1 as a possible D gene (5 bases). Germline CDR1 reads SNHLY; CDR2 reads FYNNEI. This CDR3 comprises 14 residues. The V gene lost 4 bases and the J gene lost 2 bases, with 12 bases spanning the gap. The DNA for the CDR3 is TGTGCCAGCAGTGCGACAGTGATGACCTACGAGCAGTACTTC. It yields the protein CASSATVMTYEQYF.

The chain combines TRBV27 with TRBJ2-7; tentatively, D is TRBD1 (5 bases). Trimming pared 1 base from V and 0 bases from J, leaving 13 bases between. This CDR3 is 16 amino acids long. The V gene's germline CDR1 is MNHEY and CDR2 SMNVEV (reference sequence). The DNA of the CDR3 is TGTGCCAGCAGTTTATGGGGCAGCCCGAGCTCCTACGAGCAGTACTTC. Encoded protein: CASSLWGSPSSYEQYF.

The chain combines TRBV7-8 with TRBJ2-7, with 9 bases aligning to TRBD1. The V and J ends lost 7 bases and 6 bases, in that order; junction bases with no gene match: 10. CDR3 size: 14 residues. Germline V lookup: CDR1 SGHVS, CDR2 FQNEAQ. The CDR3 protein is CASNRHRGPREQYF. The DNA for the CDR3 is TGTGCCAGCAACCGTCACAGGGGGCCCCGCGAGCAGTACTTC.

V and J are TRBV11-2 and TRBJ1-1, with 9 bases that match TRBD1. The length of the CDR3 is 14 residues. The junction had 4 bases not matched to a gene; V was cut back by 4 bases and J by 4 bases. Per the germline V gene, CDR1 is SGHAT and CDR2 is FQNNGV. For the CDR3, the DNA is TGTGCCAGCAGCTCCTGGACAGGGGCCACTGAAGCTTTCTTT. Its translation is CASSSWTGATEAFF. Looking up the rest from reference TRBV11-2 and TRBJ1-1 gives the full variable domain: EAGVAQSPRYKIIEKRQSVAFWCNPISGHATLYWYQQILGQGPKLLIQFQNNGVVDDSQLPKDRFSAERLKGVDSTLKIQPAKLEDSAVYLCASSSWTGATEAFFGQGTRLTVV.

This chain joins TRBV19 and TRBJ2-5; 7 bases are shared with TRBD1. Matching the DNA end better, TRBJ2-7 makes the J call doubtful. The germline gives CDR1 LNHDA, CDR2 SQIVND (reference sequence). This CDR3 has 16 residues. In nucleotides, the CDR3 is TGTGCCAGTAGTATCGAGGGTGGGACAGTTTCCTACGAGCAGTACTTC. Translated: CASSIEGGTVSYEQYF.

The chain links TRBV25-1 to TRBJ2-3; the D is unclear. Trimming took 5 bases from V and 0 from J, leaving 3 bases between them. CDR1 and CDR2 from the germline V gene are MGHDK and SYGVNS. The CDR3 is 12 residues long. The CDR3 bases are TGTGCCAGCAGTTTAAGCACAGATACGCAGTATTTT. Translating gives CASSLSTDTQYF.

The V and J genes are TRBV2 and TRBJ2-3; 7 bases are shared with TRBD1. Trimming removed 4 bases from V and 5 bases from J; junction bases left unmatched: 9. The CDR3 loop spans 15 amino acids. The germline V gene encodes CDR1 SNHLY and CDR2 FYNNEI. CDR3 DNA: TGTGCCAGCAGTGGAGGACAGGTTTCACAAGATACGCAGTATTTT. Its translation: CASSGGQVSQDTQYF.

This chain links TRBV29-1 with TRBJ2-1; 12 bases fit TRBD2. The length of the CDR3 is 16 residues. The V segment lost 7 bases and the J segment 0 bases; nucleotides outside the gene matches: 7. Germline loops: CDR1 SQVTM, CDR2 ANQGSEA. For the CDR3, the DNA is TGCAGCGGACGGACTAGCGGGGAAAGCTCCTACAATGAGCAGTTCTTC. Translation gives CSGRTSGESSYNEQFF.

The rearrangement links TRBV18 to TRBJ1-2, with D hard to call. In germline, CDR1 is KGHSH, CDR2 LQKENI. V was trimmed by 2 bases and J by 4 bases, leaving 14 bases between them. This CDR3 spans 15 amino acids. In DNA, the CDR3 is TGTGCCAGCTCACCAACGAGGGATTTGGGCTATGGCTACACCTTC. This gives the protein CASSPTRDLGYGYTF.

This chain uses TRBV4-1 with TRBJ2-1; D is perhaps TRBD2 (5 bases). CDR1 and CDR2 from the germline V gene are MGHRA and YSYEKL. The CDR3 has 17 residues. V was trimmed by 0 bases and J by 0 bases, leaving 12 bases between them. CDR3: CASSQDKSGSSYNEQFF. The DNA for the CDR3 is TGCGCCAGCAGCCAAGACAAATCGGGGAGCTCCTACAATGAGCAGTTCTTC.

J is TRBJ2-1 and V is TRBV28; 8 nucleotides match TRBD2. Per germline, CDR1 MDHEN and CDR2 SYDVKM. V shed 5 bases and J 7 bases; nucleotides not matched to a gene: 16. The CDR3 covers 17 residues. Here the CDR3 reads CASSPLGGRKRRNEQFF. In DNA form, the CDR3 reads TGTGCCAGCAGTCCCCTCGGCGGGAGGAAACGACGTAATGAGCAGTTCTTC.

The chain couples TRBV29-1 to TRBJ2-7; 12 bases line up with TRBD1. V lost 7 bases, J lost 7 bases, and 5 bases stayed unmatched. The CDR3 length is 12 residues. Germline assignment: CDR1 SQVTM and CDR2 ANQGSEA. The CDR3 DNA follows: TGCAGCGCGTGGGACAGGGGGCAAGAGCAGTACTTC. Residues: CSAWDRGQEQYF.

The V and J genes are TRBV11-2 and TRBJ2-1; no firm D call. V was pared by 0 bases and J by 0 bases, with 3 bases between. The V gene's germline CDR1 is SGHAT and CDR2 FQNNGV. This CDR3 contains 14 residues. This chain's CDR3 is CASSLDSSYNEQFF. CDR3 DNA sequence: TGTGCCAGCAGCTTAGATAGCTCCTACAATGAGCAGTTCTTC.

CDR3 nucleotides: TGTGCCAGTAGTCTGCATGAGGTAGCGGGAAGGTATAACAATGAGCAGTTCTTC. It codes for CASSLHEVAGRYNNEQFF. V gene TRBV19 combines with J gene TRBJ2-1, with TRBD2 identical over 8 bases. Looked up from germline, CDR1 is LNHDA and CDR2 is SQIVND (reference sequence). V dropped 5 bases and J dropped 5; count of bases not matched to a gene: 17. The length of the CDR3 is 18 residues.

This chain joins TRBV27 and TRBJ2-5, with a tentative D call TRBD2 (6 bases). This CDR3 has 20 amino acids. The V and J ends lost 2 bases and 3 bases respectively, with 28 bases between them. Germline V gene lookup returns CDR1 MNHEY and CDR2 SMNVEV (reference sequence). The CDR3 is CASSLRRGRRTENGKETQYF. The DNA for the CDR3 is TGTGCCAGCAGTTTAAGGCGGGGTCGGCGGACGGAAAATGGAAAAGAGACCCAGTACTTC.

V is TRBV5-5 and J is TRBJ1-3; no clear D. There are 16 residues in the CDR3. Looked up from germline, CDR1 is SGHKS and CDR2 is YYEKEE (reference sequence). The V end was cut by 0 bases, the J end by 0 bases, with 10 bases between. In DNA form, the CDR3 reads TGTGCCAGCAGCTTGGCCCCCATAGACTCTGGAAACACCATATATTTT. Translation gives CASSLAPIDSGNTIYF. The entire variable domain, with the rest obtained from reference TRBV5-5 and TRBJ1-3, is as follows: DAGVTQSPTHLIKTRGQQVTLRCSPISGHKSVSWYQQVLGQGPQFIFQYYEKEERGRGNFPDRFSARQFPNYSSELNVNALLLGDSALYLCASSLAPIDSGNTIYFGEGSWLTVV.

This sequence joins TRBV27 and TRBJ2-2, with TRBD2 matching 9 bases. The germline V gene encodes CDR1 MNHEY and CDR2 SMNVEV (reference sequence). The CDR3 length is 15 residues. The V gene end was trimmed by 3 bases and the J gene end by 5 bases; junction bases not matched to a gene: 4. The CDR3 loop is CASSFLAGKTGELFF. DNA for the CDR3: TGTGCCAGCAGTTTTCTAGCGGGAAAAACCGGGGAGCTGTTTTTT.

The V and J genes are TRBV11-2 and TRBJ1-1; the D is unclear. Trimming removed 4 bases at V and 0 bases at J, with 12 bases between. The germline CDR1 and CDR2 sequences are SGHAT and FQNNGV. CDR3 length: 15 amino acids. The CDR3, as DNA: TGTGCCAGCAGCTGGTCTACACTAATGAACACTGAAGCTTTCTTT. Translation gives CASSWSTLMNTEAFF.

This sequence joins TRBV29-1 and TRBJ2-1; 11 nucleotides align to TRBD2. Trimming took 0 bases from V and 10 from J; bases not matched to a gene: 11. CDR1 and CDR2 from the germline V gene are SQVTM and ANQGSEA. This CDR3 is 16 amino acids long. CDR3 sequence reads: CSVEDWVAGGPGEQFF. The DNA for the CDR3 is TGCAGCGTTGAAGATTGGGTAGCGGGAGGGCCGGGCGAGCAGTTCTTC.

V and J are TRBV5-1 and TRBJ2-5; TRBD1 matches at 11 bases. Trimming cost V 6 bases and J 2 bases; bases outside gene matches: 15. The CDR3 has 18 residues. Germline V lookup: CDR1 SGHRS, CDR2 YFSETQ. In DNA, the CDR3 is TGCGCCAGCACCAATGCGTTGGACAGGGGGCGTTCGCAAGAGACCCAGTACTTC. This translates into CASTNALDRGRSQETQYF.

The rearrangement joins TRBV11-2 to TRBJ2-5, with D perhaps matching TRBD2 (6 bases). V lost 6 bases and J lost 4, with 24 bases in between. This CDR3 comprises 17 residues. In germline, CDR1 is SGHAT, CDR2 FQNNGV. CDR3 bases: TGTGCCAGCAGATCCCAAAGGAGGGATCGGGCGAGAGAGACCCAGTACTTC. Translating it yields CASRSQRRDRARETQYF.